This entry lists 17 T cell receptor beta chains sequenced from one sample in a study of T cells in pancreatic ductal adenocarcinoma listed by TCRdb under 2017. The library was produced with the immunoSEQ multiplex PCR assay. In its TCRdb copy, this immuneACCESS table keeps in-frame sequences only and misses some clones. Where compared with another copy, unresolved V genes explain less than half of these, and the others have no known cause. Here the sample has approximately 97,000 clones; about 95% occur a single time. Roughly 3% of the sample is in the top ten clones. The pancreatic ductal adenocarcinoma patients who were selected had gone through surgery without receiving any neoadjuvant therapy. Sequenced sample: PBMCs. The receptors were gathered from a human donor with pancreatic ductal adenocarcinoma.

The chain has TRBV2 and TRBJ1-2; 10 bases agree with TRBD1. CDR1 is SNHLY and CDR2 is FYNNEI in the germline V gene. V trimming: 5 bases; J trimming: 4 bases; junction bases outside the gene matches: 4. The CDR3 spans 14 residues. The DNA of the CDR3 is TGTGCCAGCAGTTCCCGGGACAGGGGCTATGGCTACACCTTC. It yields the protein CASSSRDRGYGYTF.

The chain recombines TRBV15 with TRBJ1-1; D uncertain. The ends were cut back, 2 bases at V and 4 bases at J, with 8 bases in the middle. Germline lookup yields CDR1 LNHNV and CDR2 YYDKDF (reference sequence). The CDR3 consists of 13 residues. The CDR3 bases are TGTGCCACCAGCAGACGGGAGGGCACTGAAGCTTTCTTT. Encoded protein: CATSRREGTEAFF.

The rearrangement uses TRBV18 and TRBJ2-1; TRBD2 matches 10 bases. The CDR3 extends over 16 amino acids. In germline, CDR1 is KGHSH, CDR2 LQKENI. V was pared by 4 bases and J by 4 bases, with 7 bases of the junction left unmatched. The CDR3 is CASSQTLAGDYNEQFF. The CDR3 DNA reads TGTGCCAGCTCACAAACTCTAGCGGGAGATTACAATGAGCAGTTCTTC. The full variable domain, its missing parts supplied by reference TRBV18 and TRBJ2-1, is NAGVMQNPRHLVRRRGQEARLRCSPMKGHSHVYWYRQLPEEGLKFMVYLQKENIIDESGMPKERFSAEFPKEGPSILRIQQVVRGDSAAYFCASSQTLAGDYNEQFFGPGTRLTVL.

This clone has only one observation. The J gene is TRBJ2-3, the V gene TRBV11-2; 8 positions match TRBD2. The J segment lost 3 bases and the V segment lost 0 bases, leaving 8 bases of the junction unmatched. The CDR3 has 17 residues. Per germline, CDR1 SGHAT and CDR2 FQNNGV. The CDR3 DNA sequence: TGTGCCAGCAGCTTAGATCAGAGGGCTAGCGGGACAGATACGCAGTATTTT. Translated: CASSLDQRASGTDTQYF.

Regarding this clone: At one end the junction does not follow the germline gene, possibly because of a read error. This rearrangement joins TRBV20-1 to TRBJ1-4, with D possibly matching TRBD1 (5 bases). The CDR3 contains 10 residues. Germline CDR1 and CDR2: DFQATT and SNEGSKA (reference sequence). The CDR3, as DNA: TGCAGTGCTGCCGGGACTGTCCCCATTTTT. Its translation: CSAAGTVPIF.

Here the CDR3 DNA reads TGTGCCAGTAGTATAAGAGGGTGGGAGATGGATACGCAGTATTTT. Translated, it gives CASSIRGWEMDTQYF. The rearrangement joins TRBV19 to TRBJ2-3; possibly TRBD2 for D (5 bases). From germline, CDR1 is LNHDA and CDR2 SQIVND (reference sequence). CDR3 length equals 15 residues. Trimming removed 2 bases from V and 6 bases from J, with 15 bases in between.

The chain uses TRBV29-1 and TRBJ1-1, with D uncertain. V lost 6 bases and J 3 bases, leaving 14 bases between the germline ends. From germline, CDR1 is SQVTM and CDR2 ANQGSEA. The CDR3 length is 13 residues. The CDR3 sequence: CSVSVSPDTEAFF. CDR3 sequence (DNA): TGCAGCGTCTCTGTTAGCCCGGACACTGAAGCTTTCTTT.

This rearrangement joins TRBV6-1 to TRBJ1-1; the D is unclear. This CDR3 has 14 residues. Germline CDR1 is MNHNS and CDR2 is SASEGT. V was clipped by 4 bases and J by 1 base, with 10 bases between them. The CDR3 here is CASSGRRPNTEAFF. In DNA, the CDR3 is TGTGCCAGCAGTGGACGCAGGCCGAACACTGAAGCTTTCTTT.

This clone was counted a single time. This chain joins TRBV28 and TRBJ1-1; perhaps TRBD1 as D (6 bases). This CDR3 has 15 amino acids. Trimming left V 7 bases short and J 5 bases short, with 20 bases between. Germline CDR1 and CDR2: MDHEN and SYDVKM. The DNA for the CDR3 is TGTGCCAGCAATAGGGGTCCCGGACAGCGAACTGAAGCTTTCTTT. Its translation is CASNRGPGQRTEAFF.

J is TRBJ2-2 and V is TRBV4-3, with no clear D. V was trimmed by 5 bases and J by 4 bases, leaving 8 bases between them. CDR1 and CDR2 (germline): LGHNA, YSLEER. The CDR3 covers 13 residues. The CDR3 region is CASSIEATGELFF. CDR3 sequence (DNA): TGCGCCAGCAGCATAGAAGCCACCGGGGAGCTGTTTTTT.

The rearrangement uses TRBV11-1 and TRBJ1-2; D remains unclear. The germline V and J ends were trimmed by 6 bases and 3 bases, with 8 bases remaining between them. Per the germline V gene, CDR1 is SGHAT and CDR2 is FQDESV (reference sequence). CDR3 size: 12 residues. The CDR3 DNA reads as TGTGCCAGCAGTGAGGATGACTATGGCTACACCTTC. Protein sequence: CASSEDDYGYTF. Together with reference TRBV11-1 and TRBJ1-2, the CDR3 gives the full variable domain: EAEVAQSPRYKITEKSQAVAFWCDPISGHATLYWYRQILGQGPELLVQFQDESVVDDSQLPKDRFSAERLKGVDSTLKIQPAELGDSAMYLCASSEDDYGYTFGSGTRLTVV.

The gene calls are TRBV7-2 and TRBJ2-2; D is possibly TRBD2 (7 bases). CDR3 size: 18 residues. Looked up from germline, CDR1 is SGHTA and CDR2 is FQGNSA. Between the trimmed V and J ends, which lost 5 bases and 4 bases, there was a span of 23 bases. CDR3 nucleotide sequence: TGTGCCAGCAGCCCCAAAGGGGGGAGGGCTGGTATCACCGGGGAGCTGTTTTTT. Protein sequence: CASSPKGGRAGITGELFF.

This chain joins TRBV18 and TRBJ2-7, with D possibly matching TRBD2 (6 bases). Germline V gene data show CDR1 as KGHSH and CDR2 as LQKENI. The CDR3 has 15 amino acids. Trimming left V 3 bases short and J 0 bases short, with 12 bases between. Written as DNA, the CDR3 is TGTGCCAGCTCACCGGTTAGCGGTGCCTCCTACGAGCAGTACTTC. Residues: CASSPVSGASYEQYF.

This clone is a singleton in its sample. The chain has TRBV7-9 and TRBJ2-3; 8 bases map to TRBD1. Trimming cost V 5 bases and J 0 bases; bases outside gene matches: 10. Looked up from germline, CDR1 is SEHNR and CDR2 is FQNEAQ (reference sequence). The CDR3 is 17 residues long. The CDR3 nucleotides are TGTGCCAGCAGCCGGGGCTTTTGGGACAGGAGCACAGATACGCAGTATTTT. Translating gives CASSRGFWDRSTDTQYF.

Only one count was recorded for this clone. V and J are TRBV11-2 and TRBJ1-5; 8 bases are a match to TRBD1. The CDR3 has 16 amino acids. Germline V gene lookup returns CDR1 SGHAT and CDR2 FQNNGV. Losses at the gene ends were 5 bases for V and 4 bases for J; bases not matched to a gene: 10. CDR3 sequence: CASSPSGQGGNQPQHF. CDR3 coding DNA: TGTGCCAGCAGCCCCTCCGGACAGGGAGGGAATCAGCCCCAGCATTTT.

This sequence joins TRBV4-2 and TRBJ2-3; tentative D call: TRBD2 (7 bases). Between the trimmed V and J ends, which lost 4 bases and 2 bases, there was a span of 13 bases. CDR3 length equals 15 residues. Germline CDR1 is LGHNA and CDR2 is YNFKEQ. The CDR3 here is CASSRWGGHTDTQYF. The CDR3 coding sequence is TGTGCCAGCAGCCGGTGGGGGGGACACACAGATACGCAGTATTTT.

The V call is TRBV9, the J call TRBJ1-4; maybe TRBD1 (6 bases). The V and J ends lost 4 bases and 0 bases respectively, with 13 bases between them. The CDR3 has 16 amino acids. The germline V gene encodes CDR1 SGDLS and CDR2 YYNGEE. CDR3 loop: CASSNGQHSTNEKLFF. DNA for the CDR3: TGTGCCAGCAGCAACGGACAGCACTCAACTAATGAAAAACTGTTTTTT.